This T cell receptor beta chain is drawn from a study of T-cell memory formation after mild COVID-19. TCRdb reprocessed the 5' RACE reads via MiXCR and lists one record per CDR3 protein. The sample contains under 150,000 distinct CDR3 sequences, approximately 22% of which appear only once. This clonotype was detected only a few times. Its antigen is unknown. General study results and limits: Day 15 to 85 contracting clones showed balanced CD4/CD8; day 15 to 37 expanders favored CD4+.

Sequenced material: PBMCs or a T cell subset sorted from them (not recorded which). The TCR comes from a man between 18 and 29 years old who had mild COVID-19 (a few samples of this study predate the infection). Cell type and time point are not known.

CDR3 bases: TGCGCCAGCAGCCAAGAAGGGACAGGCTATGGCTACACCTTC. It translates to CASSQEGTGYGYTF. V usage is TRBV4-1 and J usage is TRBJ1-2, with TRBD1 matching 8 bases. CDR1 is MGHRA and CDR2 is YSYEKL in the germline V gene. V shed 0 bases and J 4 bases; nucleotides not matched to a gene: 1. This CDR3 is built from 14 residues.